This TCR beta chain was sequenced in a study of T cell repertoires in ileal Crohn's disease. V gave up 5 bases and J gave up 5 bases; unmatched junction bases: 10. Germline V CDR1 and CDR2: SNHLY, FYNNEI. This CDR3 spans 16 amino acids. Assay: immunoSEQ multiplex PCR; the TCRdb copy retains only in-frame clones and omits some. Of tens of thousands of clones detected, about 81% appear once; the ten largest clones hold around 5.5%. This clonotype was obtained from an adult with Crohn's disease. Source material: ileal tissue. The genes are TRBV2 and TRBJ2-1, with 9 positions matching TRBD1. The DNA of the CDR3 is TGTGCCAGCAGTCCAAGCGGACAGGGGTTCAACAATGAGCAGTTCTTC. Amino acid sequence: CASSPSGQGFNNEQFF.